The following is a T cell receptor (beta chain) sequence with its context. Generated by immunoSEQ multiplex PCR, the TCRdb table keeps only in-frame clones and is missing some. The sample lists approximately 350,000 clones, around four fifths occurring once. The CDR3 is made up of 16 amino acids. Trimming took 0 bases from V and 4 from J; bases not matched to a gene: 0. Germline loops: CDR1 SGHTS, CDR2 YDEGEE. The sample originates from a study of blood T cell repertoires in COVID-19. The chain joins TRBV5-8 to TRBJ2-3, with 15 bases aligning to TRBD2. The sequencing input was peripheral blood. This clonotype originated in a man aged 25-45 years with active or convalescent COVID-19. CDR3 in amino acids: CASSLGTSGGADTQYF. The DNA for the CDR3 is TGTGCCAGCAGCTTGGGGACTAGCGGGGGGGCAGATACGCAGTATTTT. Full variable domain (outside the CDR3, taken from reference TRBV5-8 and TRBJ2-3): EAGVTQSPTHLIKTRGQQATLRCSPISGHTSVYWYQQALGLGLQFLLWYDEGEERNRGNFPPRFSGRQFPNYSSELNVNALELEDSALYLCASSLGTSGGADTQYFGPGTRLTVL.